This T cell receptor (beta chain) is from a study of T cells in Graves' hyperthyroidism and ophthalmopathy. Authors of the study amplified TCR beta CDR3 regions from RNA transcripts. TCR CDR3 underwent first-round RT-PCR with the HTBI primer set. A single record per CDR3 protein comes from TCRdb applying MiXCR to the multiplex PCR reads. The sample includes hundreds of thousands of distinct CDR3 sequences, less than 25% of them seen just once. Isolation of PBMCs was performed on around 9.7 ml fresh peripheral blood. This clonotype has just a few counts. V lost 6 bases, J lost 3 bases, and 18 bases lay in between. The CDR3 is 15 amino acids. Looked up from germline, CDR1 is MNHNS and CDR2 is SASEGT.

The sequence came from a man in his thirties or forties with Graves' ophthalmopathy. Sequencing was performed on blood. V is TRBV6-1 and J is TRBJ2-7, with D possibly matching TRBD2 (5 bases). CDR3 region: CASSHWPGTGYEQYF. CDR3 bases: TGTGCCAGCAGCCACTGGCCGGGAACTGGCTACGAGCAGTACTTC.